The source of this T cell receptor (beta chain) is a study of PD-L1 blockade in urothelial cancer. CDR1 and CDR2 (germline): MGHDK, SYGVNS. After removal of 3 bases from V and 4 bases from J, the junction contained 8 bases not matched to a gene. This CDR3 is built from 16 residues. Time point given: pretreatment peripheral blood. Some clones are missing from TCRdb's copy, which holds only in-frame ones; the method was immunoSEQ multiplex PCR. The sample lists 60,000 to 70,000 clones, 81% occurring once. The V call is TRBV25-1, the J call TRBJ2-5; 10 bases fit TRBD1. This material consisted of PBMCs, taken around atezolizumab (anti-PD-L1) treatment. This clonotype was obtained from a man between 65 and 79 years old with urothelial cancer. CDR3 sequence (DNA): TGTGCCAGCAGTGATATAAAGTGGACAGGGGGAGAGACCCAGTACTTC. The encoded protein is CASSDIKWTGGETQYF.